This TCR beta chain comes out of a study of T-cell memory formation after mild COVID-19. This clonotype was seen at least ten times. Its antigen remains unidentified. Via MiXCR, TCRdb re-called the 5' RACE reads, giving one row per CDR3 protein. Among 100,000 to 150,000 distinct CDR3 sequences, around 15% were seen once, and the ten largest hold roughly 5.3%. The CDR3 consists of 16 residues. Trimming removed 5 bases at V and 0 bases at J, with 11 bases between. Per germline, CDR1 SGHTA and CDR2 FQGTGA. Whole-study findings and limits: Later expanders leaned CD4+, whereas day 15 to 85 contracting clones were balanced CD4/CD8. Contracting CD4+ clones were located mainly in CM and EM, and CD8+ clones in EMRA. Several responding clones turned up in pre-infection memory, indicating that cross-reactive memory may have taken part. Confirmation was lacking for SARS-CoV-2 specificity of second-wave clones that peaked on day 37.

The receptor comes from a man between 18 and 29 years old who had mild COVID-19 (a few samples of this study predate the infection). Cell type and time point are not known. The sample consisted of PBMCs or a T cell subset sorted from them (not recorded which). The chain combines TRBV7-3 with TRBJ2-6; tentatively, D is TRBD2 (5 bases). CDR3 residues: CASSPPGSSGANVLTF. The CDR3 nucleotides are TGTGCCAGCAGCCCCCCGGGATCCTCTGGGGCCAACGTCCTGACTTTC.